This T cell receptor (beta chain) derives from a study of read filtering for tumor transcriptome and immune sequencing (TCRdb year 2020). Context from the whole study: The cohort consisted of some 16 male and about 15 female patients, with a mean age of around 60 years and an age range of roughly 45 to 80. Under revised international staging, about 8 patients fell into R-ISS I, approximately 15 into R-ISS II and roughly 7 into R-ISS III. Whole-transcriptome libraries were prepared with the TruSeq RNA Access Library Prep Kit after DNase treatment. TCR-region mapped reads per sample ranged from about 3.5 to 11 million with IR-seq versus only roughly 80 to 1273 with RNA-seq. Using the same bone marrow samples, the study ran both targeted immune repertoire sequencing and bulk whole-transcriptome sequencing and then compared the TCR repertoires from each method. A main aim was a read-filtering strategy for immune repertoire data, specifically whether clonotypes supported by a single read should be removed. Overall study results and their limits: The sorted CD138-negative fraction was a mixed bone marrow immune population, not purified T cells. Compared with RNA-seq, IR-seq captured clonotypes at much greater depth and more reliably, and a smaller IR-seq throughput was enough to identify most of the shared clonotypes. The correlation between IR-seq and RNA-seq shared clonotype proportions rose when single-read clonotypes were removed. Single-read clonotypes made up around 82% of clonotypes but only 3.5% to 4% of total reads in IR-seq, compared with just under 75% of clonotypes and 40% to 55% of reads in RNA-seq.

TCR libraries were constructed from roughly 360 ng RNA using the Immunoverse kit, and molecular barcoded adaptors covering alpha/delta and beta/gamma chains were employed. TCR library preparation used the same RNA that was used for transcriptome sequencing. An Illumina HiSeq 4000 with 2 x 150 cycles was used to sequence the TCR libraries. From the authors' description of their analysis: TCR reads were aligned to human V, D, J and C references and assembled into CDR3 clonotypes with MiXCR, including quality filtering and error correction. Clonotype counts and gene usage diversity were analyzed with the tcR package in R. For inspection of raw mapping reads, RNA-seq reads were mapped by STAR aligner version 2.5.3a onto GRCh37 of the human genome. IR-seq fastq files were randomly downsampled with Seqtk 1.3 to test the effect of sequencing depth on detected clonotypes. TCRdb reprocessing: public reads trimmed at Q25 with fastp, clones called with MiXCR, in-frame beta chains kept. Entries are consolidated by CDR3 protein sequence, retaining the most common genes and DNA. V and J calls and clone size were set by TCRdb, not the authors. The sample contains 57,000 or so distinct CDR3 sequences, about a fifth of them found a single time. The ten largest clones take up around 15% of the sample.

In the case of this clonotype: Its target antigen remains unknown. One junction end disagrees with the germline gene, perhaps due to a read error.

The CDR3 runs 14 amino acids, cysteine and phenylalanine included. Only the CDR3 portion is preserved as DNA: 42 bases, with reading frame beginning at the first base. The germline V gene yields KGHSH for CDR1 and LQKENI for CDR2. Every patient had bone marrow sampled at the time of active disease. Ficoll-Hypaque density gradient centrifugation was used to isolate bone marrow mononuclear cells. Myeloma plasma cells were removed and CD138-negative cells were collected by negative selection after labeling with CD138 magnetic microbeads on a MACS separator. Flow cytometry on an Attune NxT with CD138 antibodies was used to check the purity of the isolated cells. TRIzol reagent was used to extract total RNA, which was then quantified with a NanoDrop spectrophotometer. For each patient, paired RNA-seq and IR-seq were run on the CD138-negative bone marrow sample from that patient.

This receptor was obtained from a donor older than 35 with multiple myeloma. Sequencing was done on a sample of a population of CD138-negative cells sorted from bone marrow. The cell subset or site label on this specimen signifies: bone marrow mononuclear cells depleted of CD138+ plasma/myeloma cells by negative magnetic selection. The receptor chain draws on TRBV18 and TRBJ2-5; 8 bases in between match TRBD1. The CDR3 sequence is CTSSPDRARETQYF. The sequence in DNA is TGCACCAGCTCACCGGACAGGGCGAGAGAGACCCAGTACTTC.